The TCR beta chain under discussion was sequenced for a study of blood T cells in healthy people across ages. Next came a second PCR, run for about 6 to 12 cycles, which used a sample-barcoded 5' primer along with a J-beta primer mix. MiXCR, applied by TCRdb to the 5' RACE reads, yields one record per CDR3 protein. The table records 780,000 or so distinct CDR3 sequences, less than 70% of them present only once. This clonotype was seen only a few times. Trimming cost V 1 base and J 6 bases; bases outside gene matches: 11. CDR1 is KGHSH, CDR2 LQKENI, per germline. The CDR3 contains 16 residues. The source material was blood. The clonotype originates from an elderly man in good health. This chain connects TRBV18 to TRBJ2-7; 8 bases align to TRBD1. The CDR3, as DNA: TGTGCCAGCTCACCACGTGCCCGGCAGGGGGCACGCGAGCAGTACTTC. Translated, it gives CASSPRARQGAREQYF.